This T cell receptor (beta chain) is drawn from a study of cytomegalovirus exposure and HLA in healthy donors. Across the whole study: Of around 400 genotyped donors, roughly 80% grouped in the Caucasian-associated ancestry cluster.

To note about this clone: The antigen is undetermined.

It was with 60 Vbeta and 13 Jbeta primers that the PCR ran. Some clones are missing from TCRdb's copy, which holds only in-frame ones; the method was immunoSEQ multiplex PCR. The sample lists 200,000 or so clones; about 80% were seen once. The study's findings and limits: Some V segments could not be told apart, so they were left out, TRBV6-2 and TRBV6-3 among them. Cytomegalovirus-associated status was assigned to some 180 TCR beta chains. Later work found that TCR association rates differed between HLA loci; DRB1 had the most and HLA-C the fewest.

After removal of 4 bases from V and 5 bases from J, the junction contained 9 bases not matched to a gene. This CDR3 is built from 15 residues. Germline CDR1 and CDR2: SGHVS and FQNEAQ. J is TRBJ1-1 and V is TRBV7-8, with 8 bases that match TRBD1. The material sequenced was PBMCs. This clonotype originated in a young woman in good health and CMV-seropositive. The DNA for the CDR3 is TGTGCCAGCAGCTCCAAGGACAGGGCTTATACTGAAGCTTTCTTT. It codes for CASSSKDRAYTEAFF.